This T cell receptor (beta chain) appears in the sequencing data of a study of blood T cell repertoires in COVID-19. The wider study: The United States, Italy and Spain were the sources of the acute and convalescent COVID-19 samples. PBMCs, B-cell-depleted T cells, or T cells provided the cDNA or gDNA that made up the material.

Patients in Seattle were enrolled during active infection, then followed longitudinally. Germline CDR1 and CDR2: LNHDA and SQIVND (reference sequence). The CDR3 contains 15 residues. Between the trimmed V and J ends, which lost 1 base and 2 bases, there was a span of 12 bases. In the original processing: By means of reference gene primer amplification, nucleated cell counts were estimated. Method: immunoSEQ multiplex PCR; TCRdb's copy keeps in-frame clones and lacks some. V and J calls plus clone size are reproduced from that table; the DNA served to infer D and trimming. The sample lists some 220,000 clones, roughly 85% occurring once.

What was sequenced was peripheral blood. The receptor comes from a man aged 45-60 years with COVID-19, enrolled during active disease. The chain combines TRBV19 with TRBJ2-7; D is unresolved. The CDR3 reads CASSIAVVQTYEQYF. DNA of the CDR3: TGTGCCAGTAGTATAGCGGTGGTTCAAACCTACGAGCAGTACTTC.